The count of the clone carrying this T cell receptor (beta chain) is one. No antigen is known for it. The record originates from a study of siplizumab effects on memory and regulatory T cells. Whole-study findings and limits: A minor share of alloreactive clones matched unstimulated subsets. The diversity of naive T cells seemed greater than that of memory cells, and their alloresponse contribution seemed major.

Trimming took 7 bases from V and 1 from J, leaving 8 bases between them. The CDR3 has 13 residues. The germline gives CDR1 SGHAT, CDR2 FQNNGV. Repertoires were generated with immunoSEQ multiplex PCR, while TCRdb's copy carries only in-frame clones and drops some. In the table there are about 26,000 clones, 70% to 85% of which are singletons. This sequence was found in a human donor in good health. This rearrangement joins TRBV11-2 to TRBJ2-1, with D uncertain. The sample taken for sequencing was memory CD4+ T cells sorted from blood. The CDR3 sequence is CASTRGSYNEQFF. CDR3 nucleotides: TGTGCCAGCACCCGTGGTTCCTACAATGAGCAGTTCTTC. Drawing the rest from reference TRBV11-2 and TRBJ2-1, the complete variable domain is EAGVAQSPRYKIIEKRQSVAFWCNPISGHATLYWYQQILGQGPKLLIQFQNNGVVDDSQLPKDRFSAERLKGVDSTLKIQPAKLEDSAVYLCASTRGSYNEQFFGPGTRLTVL.